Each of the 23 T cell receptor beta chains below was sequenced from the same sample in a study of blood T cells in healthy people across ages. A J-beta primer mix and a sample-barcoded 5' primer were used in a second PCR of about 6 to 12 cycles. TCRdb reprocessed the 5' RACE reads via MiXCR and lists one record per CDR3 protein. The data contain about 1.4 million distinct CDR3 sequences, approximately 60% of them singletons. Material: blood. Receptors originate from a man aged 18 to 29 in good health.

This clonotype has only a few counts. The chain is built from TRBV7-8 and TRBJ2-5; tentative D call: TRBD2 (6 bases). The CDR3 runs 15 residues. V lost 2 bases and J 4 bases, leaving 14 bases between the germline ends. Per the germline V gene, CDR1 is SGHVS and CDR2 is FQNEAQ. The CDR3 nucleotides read TGTGCCAGCAGCTTAAGCCCACGGGGGTCAGAGACCCAGTACTTC. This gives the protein CASSLSPRGSETQYF.

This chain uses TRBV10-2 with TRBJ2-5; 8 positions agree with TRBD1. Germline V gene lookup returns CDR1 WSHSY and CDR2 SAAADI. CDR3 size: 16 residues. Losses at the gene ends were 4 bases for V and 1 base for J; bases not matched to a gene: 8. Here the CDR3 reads CASSVFMDRAQETQYF. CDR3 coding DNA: TGCGCCAGCAGTGTTTTTATGGACAGGGCCCAAGAGACCCAGTACTTC.

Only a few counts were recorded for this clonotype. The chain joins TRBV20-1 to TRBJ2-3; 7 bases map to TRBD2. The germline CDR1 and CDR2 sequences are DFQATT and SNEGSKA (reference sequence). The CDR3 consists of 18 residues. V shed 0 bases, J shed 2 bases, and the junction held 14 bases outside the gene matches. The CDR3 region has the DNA TGCAGTGCTAGAGATTTGAGAGGCACGGAGCGGGACACAGATACGCAGTATTTT. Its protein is CSARDLRGTERDTDTQYF.

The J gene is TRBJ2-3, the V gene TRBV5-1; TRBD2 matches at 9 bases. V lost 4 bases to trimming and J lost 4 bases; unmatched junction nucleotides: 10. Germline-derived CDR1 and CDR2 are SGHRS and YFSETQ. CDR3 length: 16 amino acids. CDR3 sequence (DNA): TGCGCCAGCAGCCCCGCTAGCGGGGAGGCGGCAGATACGCAGTATTTT. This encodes CASSPASGEAADTQYF.

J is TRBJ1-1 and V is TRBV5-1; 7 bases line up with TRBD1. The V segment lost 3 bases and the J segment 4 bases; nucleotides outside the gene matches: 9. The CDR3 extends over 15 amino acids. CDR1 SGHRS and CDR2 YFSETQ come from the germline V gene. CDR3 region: CASSWTTGERTEAFF. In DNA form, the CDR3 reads TGCGCCAGCAGCTGGACAACAGGGGAACGCACTGAAGCTTTCTTT.

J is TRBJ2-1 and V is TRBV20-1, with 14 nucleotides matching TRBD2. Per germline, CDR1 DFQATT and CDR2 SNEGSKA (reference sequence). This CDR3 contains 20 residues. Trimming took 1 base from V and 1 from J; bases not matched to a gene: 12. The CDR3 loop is CSARVFSGTSGSSSYNEQFF. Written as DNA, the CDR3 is TGCAGTGCTAGAGTATTCTCTGGGACTAGCGGGAGTAGTTCCTACAATGAGCAGTTCTTC.

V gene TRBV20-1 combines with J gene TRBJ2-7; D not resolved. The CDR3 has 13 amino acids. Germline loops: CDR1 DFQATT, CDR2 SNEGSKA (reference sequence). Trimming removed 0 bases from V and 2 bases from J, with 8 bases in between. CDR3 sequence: CSAREDGPYEQYF. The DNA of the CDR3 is TGCAGTGCTAGAGAGGACGGTCCCTACGAGCAGTACTTC.

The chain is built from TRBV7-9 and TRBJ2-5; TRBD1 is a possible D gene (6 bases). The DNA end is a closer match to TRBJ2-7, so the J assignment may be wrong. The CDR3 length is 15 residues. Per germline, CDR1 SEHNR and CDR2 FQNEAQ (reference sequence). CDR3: CAHNVPRGITYEQYF. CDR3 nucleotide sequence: TGTGCCCACAACGTACCGAGGGGGATAACCTACGAGCAGTACTTC.

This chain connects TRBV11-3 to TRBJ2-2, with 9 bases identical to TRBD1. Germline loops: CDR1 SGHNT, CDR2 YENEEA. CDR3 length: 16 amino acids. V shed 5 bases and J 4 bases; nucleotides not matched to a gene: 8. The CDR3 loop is CASSPPGQGATGELFF. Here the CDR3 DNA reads TGTGCCAGCAGCCCCCCGGGACAGGGAGCCACCGGGGAGCTGTTTTTT.

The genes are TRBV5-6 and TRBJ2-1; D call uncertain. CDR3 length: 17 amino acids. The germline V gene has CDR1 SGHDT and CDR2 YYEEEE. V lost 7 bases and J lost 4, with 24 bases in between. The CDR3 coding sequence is TGTGCCAGCCACTGGGATATGGGCAGCACACGGTACAATGAGCAGTTCTTC. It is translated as CASHWDMGSTRYNEQFF.

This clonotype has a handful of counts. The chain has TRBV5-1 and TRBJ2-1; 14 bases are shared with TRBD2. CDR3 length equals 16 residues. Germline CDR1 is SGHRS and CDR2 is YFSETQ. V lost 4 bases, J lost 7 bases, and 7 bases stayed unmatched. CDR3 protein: CASSIRLAGGQNEQFF. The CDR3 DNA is TGCGCCAGCAGCATCAGACTAGCGGGAGGGCAGAATGAGCAGTTCTTC.

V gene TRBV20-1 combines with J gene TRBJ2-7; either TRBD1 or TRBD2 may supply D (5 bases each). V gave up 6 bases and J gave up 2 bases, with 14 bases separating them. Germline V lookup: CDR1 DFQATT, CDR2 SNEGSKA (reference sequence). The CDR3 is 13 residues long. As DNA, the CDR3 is TGCAGTGCAACGGGGCCAGCGGCCTACGAGCAGTACTTC. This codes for CSATGPAAYEQYF.

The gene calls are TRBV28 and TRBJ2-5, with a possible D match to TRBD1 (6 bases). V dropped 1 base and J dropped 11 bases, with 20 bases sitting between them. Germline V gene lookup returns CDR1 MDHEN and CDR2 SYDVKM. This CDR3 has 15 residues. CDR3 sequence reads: CASSLYGRGRGEQYF. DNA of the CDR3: TGTGCCAGCAGTTTATATGGCAGGGGTCGTGGAGAGCAGTACTTC.

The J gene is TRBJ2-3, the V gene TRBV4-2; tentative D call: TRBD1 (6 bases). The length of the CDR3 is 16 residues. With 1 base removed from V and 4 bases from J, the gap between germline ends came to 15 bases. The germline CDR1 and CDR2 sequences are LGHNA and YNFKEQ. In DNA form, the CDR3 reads TGTGCCAGCAGCCAAGGGAATACCAGGGGCCCAGATACGCAGTATTTT. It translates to CASSQGNTRGPDTQYF.

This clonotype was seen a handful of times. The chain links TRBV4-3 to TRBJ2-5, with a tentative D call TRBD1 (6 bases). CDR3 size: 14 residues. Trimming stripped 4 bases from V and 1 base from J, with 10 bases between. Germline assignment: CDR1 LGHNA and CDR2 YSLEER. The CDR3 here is CASSLYRAQETQYF. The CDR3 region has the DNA TGCGCCAGCAGCCTTTACAGGGCCCAAGAGACCCAGTACTTC.

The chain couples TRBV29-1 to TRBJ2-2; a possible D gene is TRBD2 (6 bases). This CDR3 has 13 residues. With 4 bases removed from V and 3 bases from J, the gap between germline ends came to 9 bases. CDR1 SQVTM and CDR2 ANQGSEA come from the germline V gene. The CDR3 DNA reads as TGCAGCGTTGGACCTAGCGACACCGGGGAGCTGTTTTTT. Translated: CSVGPSDTGELFF.

CDR3 coding DNA: TGTGCCATCGAGGAAGACACCGGGGAGCTGTTTTTT. It codes for CAIEEDTGELFF. This chain uses TRBV6-1 with TRBJ2-2; D ambiguous. This CDR3 has 12 amino acids. V was shortened by 10 bases and J by 3 bases, with 9 bases between the two germline ends. Germline V gives CDR1 MNHNS, CDR2 SASEGT.

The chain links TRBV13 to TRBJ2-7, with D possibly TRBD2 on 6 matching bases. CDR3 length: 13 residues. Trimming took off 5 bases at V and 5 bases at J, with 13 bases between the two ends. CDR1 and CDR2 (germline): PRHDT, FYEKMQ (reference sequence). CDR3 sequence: CASSGGLGNEQYF. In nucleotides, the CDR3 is TGTGCCAGCAGCGGGGGACTTGGCAACGAGCAGTACTTC.

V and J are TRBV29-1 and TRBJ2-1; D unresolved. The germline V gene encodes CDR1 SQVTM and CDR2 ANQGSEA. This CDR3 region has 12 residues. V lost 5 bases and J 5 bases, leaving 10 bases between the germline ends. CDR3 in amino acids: CSVMLSHNEQFF. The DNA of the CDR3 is TGCAGCGTTATGTTGTCCCACAATGAGCAGTTCTTC.

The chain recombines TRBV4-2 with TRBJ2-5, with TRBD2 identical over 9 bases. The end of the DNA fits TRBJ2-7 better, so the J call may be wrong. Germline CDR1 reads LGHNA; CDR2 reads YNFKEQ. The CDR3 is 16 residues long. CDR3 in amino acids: CASRALISGRLNEQYF. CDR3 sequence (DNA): TGTGCCAGCAGGGCCCTGATAAGCGGGAGGTTAAACGAGCAGTACTTC.

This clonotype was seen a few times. The CDR3 spells CASSDGMLAKNIQYF. The CDR3 DNA follows: TGTGCCAGCAGTGACGGGATGTTAGCCAAAAACATTCAGTACTTC. This chain links TRBV6-1 with TRBJ2-4, with a weak D call TRBD2 (5 bases). Germline CDR1 is MNHNS and CDR2 is SASEGT. The CDR3 is 15 amino acids. V was cut by 3 bases and J by 0 bases, with 9 bases left in between.

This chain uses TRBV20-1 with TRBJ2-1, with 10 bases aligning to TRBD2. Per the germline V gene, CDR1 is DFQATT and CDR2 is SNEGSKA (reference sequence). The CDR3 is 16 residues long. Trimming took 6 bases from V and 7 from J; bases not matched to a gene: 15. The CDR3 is CSAGGTAGGPSNEQFF. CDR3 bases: TGCAGTGCAGGAGGGACAGCGGGAGGGCCTAGTAATGAGCAGTTCTTC.

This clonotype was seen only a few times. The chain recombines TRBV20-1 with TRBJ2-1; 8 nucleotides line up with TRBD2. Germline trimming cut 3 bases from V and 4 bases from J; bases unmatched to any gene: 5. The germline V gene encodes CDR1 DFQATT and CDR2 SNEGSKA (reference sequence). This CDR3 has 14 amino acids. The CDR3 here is CSASRSGAYNEQFF. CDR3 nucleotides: TGCAGTGCTAGTCGTAGCGGGGCTTACAATGAGCAGTTCTTC.